This is a list of T cell receptor beta chains from one sample in a study of CD8+ T cells in alopecia areata. TCRdb's table, derived via immunoSEQ multiplex PCR, lists solely in-frame clones and lacks some. The data contain 190,000 or so clones, more than 45% of them singletons. The specimen was CD4+ T cells sorted from blood, collected at week 24, from a patient treated with tofacitinib. The receptors were gathered from a human donor with alopecia areata. The CDR3 runs from the conserved cysteine through the conserved F or W. A D gene is named only where the DNA matches it firmly. Where a row states a size, it is once, few, many or the class of an expanded clone; other rows omit it.

V gene	D gene	clone size	J gene	CDR3 DNA	CDR3 protein
TRBV7-8	-	few	TRBJ2-6	TGTGCCAGCAGCTTAGCCTCTGGGGCCAACGTCCTGACTTTC	CASSLASGANVLTF
TRBV4-3	TRBD1	-	TRBJ2-7	TGCGCCAGCAGCCAAGAGGGACAGGGCTTGTACGAGCAGTACTTC	CASSQEGQGLYEQYF
TRBV9	-	once	TRBJ2-7	TGTGCCAGCAGCGTAGACCGGGGCGAGCAGTACTTC	CASSVDRGEQYF
TRBV29-1	-	-	TRBJ2-6	TGCAGCGTTGATAGCGCGTCTGGGGCCAACGTCCTGACTTTC	CSVDSASGANVLTF
TRBV29-1	TRBD1	-	TRBJ2-5	TGCAGCGGAGGACAGGGACAAGAGACCCAGTACTTC	CSGGQGQETQYF
TRBV9	TRBD2	-	TRBJ2-5	TGTGCCAGCAGCCCTCGACTAGCGGGGGGAGAGACCCAGTACTTC	CASSPRLAGGETQYF
TRBV6-5	-	-	TRBJ1-2	TGTGCCAGCAGGAAGACAGAGAACTATGGCTACACCTTC	CASRKTENYGYTF
TRBV18	-	-	TRBJ1-3	TGTGCCAGCTCACCAGGCTCTGGAAACACCATATATTTT	CASSPGSGNTIYF
TRBV30	-	-	TRBJ2-1	TGTGCCTGGAGTGTAGGGCAGTTCGGTAATGAGCAGTTCTTC	CAWSVGQFGNEQFF
TRBV29-1	-	-	TRBJ2-7	TGCAGCGTTGCCCCGGCCTCCTACGAGCAGTACTTC	CSVAPASYEQYF
TRBV5-1	-	few	TRBJ1-1	TGCGCCAGCAGCTTGTCCCAGGGGCGGAACACTGAAGCTTTCTTT	CASSLSQGRNTEAFF
TRBV5-6	-	-	TRBJ1-2	TGTGCCAGCAGCCTTTCGGAGGAAGGCTACACCTTC	CASSLSEEGYTF
TRBV27	TRBD1	-	TRBJ2-3	TGTGCCAGCAGCCGGACAGGGGATGATACGCAGTATTTT	CASSRTGDDTQYF
TRBV7-9	-	-	TRBJ2-3	TGTGCCAGCAGCTTAACCGGGACGACAGATACGCAGTATTTT	CASSLTGTTDTQYF
TRBV30	TRBD1	-	TRBJ2-2	TGTGCCTGGAGTGTAACCTACAGGGGCGCGGACACCGGGGAGCTGTTTTTT	CAWSVTYRGADTGELFF
TRBV28	TRBD1	-	TRBJ1-2	TGTGCCAGCAGTGGCCCGGGACAGGGAAATTATGGCTACACCTTC	CASSGPGQGNYGYTF
TRBV30	-	once	TRBJ2-2	TGTGCCTGGGGGGTCGGGGAGCTGTTTTTT	CAWGVGELFF
TRBV19	-	-	TRBJ1-1	TGTGCCAGTAGTATAGATCCCCATAAGGGGGGCGTAACTGAAGCTTTCTTT	CASSIDPHKGGVTEAFF
TRBV29-1	-	-	TRBJ2-2	TGCAGCGTTGAACCCTACCCTAGGGGCGACACCGGGGAGCTGTTTTTT	CSVEPYPRGDTGELFF
TRBV5-4	-	few	TRBJ2-5	TGTGCCAGCAGCTTGCGGGGTCGCGAGACCCAGTACTTC	CASSLRGRETQYF
TRBV5-4	-	-	TRBJ1-2	TGTGCCAGCAGCTTGGAGACGGTATTCTCTGGCTACACCTTC	CASSLETVFSGYTF
TRBV27	TRBD2	-	TRBJ2-5	TGTGCCAGCAGGGGACTAGCGGGGGGCCGAAAGACCCAGTACTTC	CASRGLAGGRKTQYF
TRBV6-5	-	few	TRBJ1-5	TGTGCCAGCAGTTACTCGGCAGGTGGCAATCAGCCCCAGCATTTT	CASSYSAGGNQPQHF
TRBV2	-	-	TRBJ2-4	TGTGCCAGCAGTCTTGACATTCAGTACTTC	CASSLDIQYF